Here is one TCR beta chain with its context. What it binds is unknown. Germline V CDR1 and CDR2: SNHLY, FYNNEI. V trimming: 8 bases; J trimming: 5 bases; junction bases outside the gene matches: 6. The CDR3 sequence is 13 residues long. The primer mix had 60 Vbeta and 13 Jbeta primers. Assay used: immunoSEQ multiplex PCR; TCRdb lists only in-frame clones, some missing. Among 130,000 to 150,000 clones listed, about 80% were seen once. This entry belongs to a study of cytomegalovirus exposure and HLA in healthy donors. Overall study findings and caveats: By a later analysis, the bulk of CMV-associated TCR beta chains appeared HLA-restricted. The authors excluded some V segments, including TRBV6-2 and TRBV6-3, as indistinguishable. Accurate prediction of HLA-A and HLA-B alleles (for most subjects) was reportedly achieved from TCR beta sequences. The sole available immune exposure information was CMV serostatus.

This TCR was sampled from a man aged 40-49 years in good health and CMV-seropositive. The sample was PBMCs. This sequence joins TRBV2 and TRBJ1-1, with 9 positions matching TRBD1. As DNA, the CDR3 is TGTGCCAGCTGGGGACAGGGCGAGACTGAAGCTTTCTTT. It yields the protein CASWGQGETEAFF.